Each of the 15 T cell receptor beta chains below was sequenced from the same sample in a study of OX40 agonist ivuxolimab in advanced cancers. The assay was immunoSEQ multiplex PCR, and TCRdb's table has in-frame clones only and misses some. The repertoire holds about 100,000 clones, with nearly 90% as singletons. Material: CD4+ or CD8+ T cells sorted from blood, obtained in a trial of the OX40 agonist ivuxolimab. The receptors were sampled from an adult with an advanced solid tumor such as melanoma, head and neck, liver or kidney cancer.

The chain joins TRBV4-1 to TRBJ2-7, with no clear D. This CDR3 comprises 16 residues. V dropped 0 bases and J dropped 3 bases, with 15 bases sitting between them. The germline V gene encodes CDR1 MGHRA and CDR2 YSYEKL. CDR3 sequence reads: CASSQDPFEPSYEQYF. The CDR3 nucleotides read TGCGCCAGCAGCCAAGATCCCTTCGAGCCCAGCTACGAGCAGTACTTC.

This clone was seen a handful of times. This chain links TRBV27 with TRBJ2-2; 7 bases are shared with TRBD2. Germline V gene lookup returns CDR1 MNHEY and CDR2 SMNVEV (reference sequence). Trimming at V came to 3 bases and at J to 5 bases, leaving 9 bases not matched to a gene. This CDR3 is 16 amino acids long. The DNA for the CDR3 is TGTGCCAGCAGTTTGGGGGGGGAGGCGCCAACCGGGGAGCTGTTTTTT. Its translation: CASSLGGEAPTGELFF.

A word on this clone: Within the sample, other DNA sequences also encode this same CDR3. This chain links TRBV5-1 with TRBJ2-5; 8 bases fit TRBD2. CDR1 is SGHRS and CDR2 is YFSETQ in the germline V gene. The CDR3 totals 15 residues. The V segment lost 1 base and the J segment 1 base; nucleotides outside the gene matches: 3. In DNA, the CDR3 is TGCGCCAGCAGCTTGTCAGGGACTAGCCAAGAGACCCAGTACTTC. Amino acids: CASSLSGTSQETQYF.

The rearrangement uses TRBV19 and TRBJ2-6; 8 bases fit TRBD1. The length of the CDR3 is 18 residues. V was pared by 4 bases and J by 4 bases, with 12 bases of the junction left unmatched. CDR1 LNHDA and CDR2 SQIVND come from the germline V gene (reference sequence). The CDR3 protein is CASSNPWDRTTGANVLTF. In DNA form, the CDR3 reads TGTGCCAGTAGTAACCCTTGGGACAGGACCACAGGGGCCAACGTCCTGACTTTC.

The genes are TRBV5-1 and TRBJ2-1; D may be TRBD1 (6 bases). Germline V gene lookup returns CDR1 SGHRS and CDR2 YFSETQ. The CDR3 has 14 residues. Trimming cost V 5 bases and J 5 bases, with 14 bases left between them. The CDR3 region is CASSSSRGNNEQFF. CDR3 bases: TGCGCCAGCAGTTCGAGTAGGGGGAACAATGAGCAGTTCTTC.

This clone was detected only a few times. The J gene is TRBJ2-7, the V gene TRBV11-3; D gene uncertain. Deletions cut 1 base from V and 0 bases from J, with 7 bases between. The CDR3 consists of 14 residues. CDR1 and CDR2 from the germline V gene are SGHNT and YENEEA. CDR3 DNA sequence: TGTGCCAGCAGCTTAGGGGCGAACTCCTACGAGCAGTACTTC. Amino acids: CASSLGANSYEQYF.

The chain employs TRBV11-3 and TRBJ2-1, with 9 bases lining up with TRBD1. Germline CDR1 reads SGHNT; CDR2 reads YENEEA. Germline trimming cut 5 bases from V and 3 bases from J; bases unmatched to any gene: 8. This CDR3 comprises 16 residues. CDR3 sequence (DNA): TGTGCCAGCAGCCCGACCGGGACAGGGTTCTACAATGAGCAGTTCTTC. This encodes CASSPTGTGFYNEQFF.

V usage is TRBV6-1 and J usage is TRBJ2-1; no clear D. The germline gives CDR1 MNHNS, CDR2 SASEGT. The CDR3 sequence is 14 residues long. Deletions cut 3 bases from V and 8 bases from J, with 14 bases between. The DNA for the CDR3 is TGTGCCAGCAGTGATCGCCAGTCGGTCGATGAGCAGTTCTTC. Its protein product is CASSDRQSVDEQFF.

The J gene is TRBJ2-5, the V gene TRBV6-5, with D perhaps TRBD1 (5 bases). The germline gives CDR1 MNHEY, CDR2 SVGAGI. V was clipped by 4 bases and J by 4 bases, with 13 bases between them. The CDR3 spans 14 residues. CDR3 amino acids: CASSFSGGAETQYF. The CDR3 DNA sequence: TGTGCCAGCAGTTTCTCCGGTGGGGCAGAGACCCAGTACTTC.

The CDR3: CASSALKTSGATDTQYF. As DNA, the CDR3 is TGTGCCAGCAGCGCCTTGAAGACTAGCGGAGCAACAGATACGCAGTATTTT. The chain employs TRBV9 and TRBJ2-3, with TRBD2 matching 9 bases. Per the germline V gene, CDR1 is SGDLS and CDR2 is YYNGEE. V lost 3 bases to trimming and J lost 3 bases; unmatched junction nucleotides: 11. This CDR3 has 17 residues.

V usage is TRBV5-1 and J usage is TRBJ2-1; 9 bases line up with TRBD1. The germline CDR1 and CDR2 sequences are SGHRS and YFSETQ. V was pared by 4 bases and J by 3 bases, with 5 bases of the junction left unmatched. The CDR3 spans 15 residues. The DNA of the CDR3 is TGCGCCAGCAGCCGTGGACAGGGGTTCTACAATGAGCAGTTCTTC. Encoded protein: CASSRGQGFYNEQFF.

The chain links TRBV30 to TRBJ2-7; 9 nucleotides line up with TRBD2. Germline V CDR1 and CDR2: GTSNPN, SVGIG (reference sequence). The CDR3 runs 13 residues. CDR3 sequence: CALAGYTPYEQYF. The CDR3 bases are TGTGCGCTAGCGGGATATACCCCGTACGAGCAGTACTTC.

The CDR3 nucleotides read TGCGCCAGCAGCCCAGTGGCTAGCGGGACCACAGATACGCAGTATTTT. Translated, it gives CASSPVASGTTDTQYF. This chain uses TRBV10-1 with TRBJ2-3; TRBD2 matches at 9 bases. CDR3 size: 16 residues. Trimming took 6 bases from V and 2 from J; bases not matched to a gene: 9. Germline V gene lookup returns CDR1 WNHNN and CDR2 SYGVQD (reference sequence).

The chain combines TRBV6-1 with TRBJ1-5; tentative D call: TRBD1 (5 bases). Deletions cut 1 base from V and 7 bases from J, with 14 bases between. Germline assignment: CDR1 MNHNS and CDR2 SASEGT. The CDR3 has 15 amino acids. The CDR3 DNA follows: TGTGCCAGCAGTGAAGATGGGGCGAGTTTCCAGCCCCAGCATTTT. Protein: CASSEDGASFQPQHF.

There are a few counts of this clone. The V call is TRBV6-6, the J call TRBJ1-2; D is possibly TRBD1 (5 bases). CDR1 and CDR2 from the germline V gene are MNHNY and SVGAGI (reference sequence). The CDR3 is 14 residues long. Trimming removed 6 bases from V and 0 bases from J, with 11 bases in between. CDR3 DNA sequence: TGTGCCAGCAGGAGGGGATTTGCTAACTATGGCTACACCTTC. Its protein product is CASRRGFANYGYTF.